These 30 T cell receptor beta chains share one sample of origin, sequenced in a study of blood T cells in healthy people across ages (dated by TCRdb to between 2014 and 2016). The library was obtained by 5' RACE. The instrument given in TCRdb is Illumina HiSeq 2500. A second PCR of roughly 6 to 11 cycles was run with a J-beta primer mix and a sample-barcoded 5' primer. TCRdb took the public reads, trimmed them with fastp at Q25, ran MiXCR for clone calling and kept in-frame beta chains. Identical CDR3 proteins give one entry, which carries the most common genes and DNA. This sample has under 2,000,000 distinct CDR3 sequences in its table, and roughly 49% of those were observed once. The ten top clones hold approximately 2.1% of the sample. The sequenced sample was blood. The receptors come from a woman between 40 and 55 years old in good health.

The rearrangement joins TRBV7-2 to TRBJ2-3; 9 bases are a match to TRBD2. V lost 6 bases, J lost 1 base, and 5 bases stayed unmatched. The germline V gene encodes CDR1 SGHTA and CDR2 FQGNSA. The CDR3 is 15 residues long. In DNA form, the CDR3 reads TGTGCCAGCAGGACGCAGCGGGGGGGCACAGATACGCAGTATTTT. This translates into CASRTQRGGTDTQYF.

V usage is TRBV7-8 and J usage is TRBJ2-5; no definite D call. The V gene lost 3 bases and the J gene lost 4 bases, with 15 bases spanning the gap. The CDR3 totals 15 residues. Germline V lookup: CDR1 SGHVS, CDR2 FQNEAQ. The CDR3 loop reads CASSFILGSRETQYF. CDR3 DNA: TGTGCCAGCAGCTTTATCTTAGGGTCGAGAGAGACCCAGTACTTC.

In DNA form, the CDR3 reads TGTGCCAGCTCAGGGACAGGGGGCGGATACGAGCAGTACTTC. It encodes CASSGTGGGYEQYF. The chain employs TRBV18 and TRBJ2-7; 12 nucleotides align to TRBD1. Germline-derived CDR1 and CDR2 are KGHSH and LQKENI. The CDR3 is made up of 14 amino acids. V trimming: 5 bases; J trimming: 4 bases; junction bases outside the gene matches: 3.

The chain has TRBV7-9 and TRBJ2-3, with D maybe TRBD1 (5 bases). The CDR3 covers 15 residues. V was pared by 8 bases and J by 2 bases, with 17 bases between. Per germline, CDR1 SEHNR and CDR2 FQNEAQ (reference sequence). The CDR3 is CASFSGRTFTDTQYF. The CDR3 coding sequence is TGTGCCAGCTTTTCTGGCAGGACATTCACAGATACGCAGTATTTT.

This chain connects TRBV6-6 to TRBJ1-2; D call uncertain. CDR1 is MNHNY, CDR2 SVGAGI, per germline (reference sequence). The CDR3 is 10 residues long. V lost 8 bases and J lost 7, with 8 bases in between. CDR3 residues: CASLLVGYTF. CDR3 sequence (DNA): TGTGCCAGCCTGCTCGTTGGCTACACCTTC.

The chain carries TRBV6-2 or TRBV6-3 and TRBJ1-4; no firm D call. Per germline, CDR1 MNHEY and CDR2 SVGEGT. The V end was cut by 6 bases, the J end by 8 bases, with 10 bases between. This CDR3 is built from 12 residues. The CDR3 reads CASRGGSEKLFF. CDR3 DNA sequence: TGTGCCAGCAGGGGTGGAAGCGAAAAACTGTTTTTT.

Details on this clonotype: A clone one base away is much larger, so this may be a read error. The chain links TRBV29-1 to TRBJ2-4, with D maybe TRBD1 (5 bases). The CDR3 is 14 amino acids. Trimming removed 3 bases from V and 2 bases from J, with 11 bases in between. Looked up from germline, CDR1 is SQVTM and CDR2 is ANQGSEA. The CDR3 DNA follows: TGCAGCGTTGAGCCGGACAATCCCAAAAACATTCAGTACTTC. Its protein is CSVEPDNPKNIQYF.

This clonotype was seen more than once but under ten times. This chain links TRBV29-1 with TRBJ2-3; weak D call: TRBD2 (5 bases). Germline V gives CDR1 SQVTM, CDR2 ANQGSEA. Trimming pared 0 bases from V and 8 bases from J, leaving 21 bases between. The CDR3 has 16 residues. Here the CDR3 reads CSVEDGRGSFEGTQYF. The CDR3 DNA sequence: TGCAGCGTTGAAGACGGCCGGGGAAGTTTTGAGGGTACGCAGTATTTT.

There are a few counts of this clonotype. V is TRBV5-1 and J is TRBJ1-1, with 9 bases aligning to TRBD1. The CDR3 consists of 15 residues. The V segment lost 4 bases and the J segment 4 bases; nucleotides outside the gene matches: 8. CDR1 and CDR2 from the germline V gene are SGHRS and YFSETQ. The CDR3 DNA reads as TGCGCCAGCAGCGCAGGGGACAGGGTCTCCACTGAAGCTTTCTTT. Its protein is CASSAGDRVSTEAFF.

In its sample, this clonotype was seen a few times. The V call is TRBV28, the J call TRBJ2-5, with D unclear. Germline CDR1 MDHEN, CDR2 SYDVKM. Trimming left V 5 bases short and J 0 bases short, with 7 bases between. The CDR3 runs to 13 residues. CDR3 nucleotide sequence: TGTGCCAGCAGTGAAGAGTACCAAGAGACCCAGTACTTC. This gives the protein CASSEEYQETQYF.

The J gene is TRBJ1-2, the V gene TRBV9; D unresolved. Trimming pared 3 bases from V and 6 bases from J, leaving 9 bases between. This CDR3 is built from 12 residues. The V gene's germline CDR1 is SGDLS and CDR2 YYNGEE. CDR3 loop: CASSEYGNGYTF. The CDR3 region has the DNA TGTGCCAGCAGCGAATACGGGAATGGCTACACCTTC.

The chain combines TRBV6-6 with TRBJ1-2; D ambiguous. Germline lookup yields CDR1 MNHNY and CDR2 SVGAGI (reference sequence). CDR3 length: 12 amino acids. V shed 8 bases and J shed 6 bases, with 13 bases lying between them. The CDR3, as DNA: TGTGCCAGCGAAGAGGGTAAAAATGGCTACACCTTC. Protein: CASEEGKNGYTF.

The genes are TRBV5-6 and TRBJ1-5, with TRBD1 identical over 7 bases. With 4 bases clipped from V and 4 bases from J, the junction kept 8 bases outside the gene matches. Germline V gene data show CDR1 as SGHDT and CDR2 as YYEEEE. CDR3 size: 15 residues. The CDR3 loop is CASSHGTALNQPQHF. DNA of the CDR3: TGTGCCAGCAGCCACGGGACAGCGCTAAATCAGCCCCAGCATTTT.

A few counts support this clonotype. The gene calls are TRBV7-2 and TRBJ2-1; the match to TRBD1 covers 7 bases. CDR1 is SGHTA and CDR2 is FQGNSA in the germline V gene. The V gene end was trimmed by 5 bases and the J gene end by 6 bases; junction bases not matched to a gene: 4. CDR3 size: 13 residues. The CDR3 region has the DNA TGTGCCAGCAGCCCACAGGGGACCAATGAGCAGTTCTTC. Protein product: CASSPQGTNEQFF.

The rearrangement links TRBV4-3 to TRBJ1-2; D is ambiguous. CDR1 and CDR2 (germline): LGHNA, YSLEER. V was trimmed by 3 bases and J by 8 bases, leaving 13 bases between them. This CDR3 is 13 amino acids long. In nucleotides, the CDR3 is TGCGCCAGCAGCCATCTGGGCGGGAACGGCTACACCTTC. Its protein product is CASSHLGGNGYTF.

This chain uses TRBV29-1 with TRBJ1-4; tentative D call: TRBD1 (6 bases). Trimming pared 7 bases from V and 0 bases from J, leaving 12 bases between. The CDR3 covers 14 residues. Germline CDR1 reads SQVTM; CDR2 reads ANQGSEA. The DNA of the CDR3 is TGCAGCGCTGTAGAGGGGGCAACTAATGAAAAACTGTTTTTT. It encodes CSAVEGATNEKLFF.

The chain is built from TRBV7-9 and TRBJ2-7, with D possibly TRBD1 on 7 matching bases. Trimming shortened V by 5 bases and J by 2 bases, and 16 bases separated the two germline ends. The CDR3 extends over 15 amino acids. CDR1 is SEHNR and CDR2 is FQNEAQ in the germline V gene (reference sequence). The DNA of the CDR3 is TGTGCCAGCAGCCCCCCAGGCAGGGGGGCCTACGAGCAGTACTTC. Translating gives CASSPPGRGAYEQYF.

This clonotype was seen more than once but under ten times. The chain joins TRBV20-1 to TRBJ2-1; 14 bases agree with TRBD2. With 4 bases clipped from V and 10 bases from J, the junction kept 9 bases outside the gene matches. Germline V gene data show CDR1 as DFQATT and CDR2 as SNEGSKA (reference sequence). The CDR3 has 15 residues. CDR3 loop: CSATQGLAGGREQFF. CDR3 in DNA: TGCAGTGCTACCCAAGGACTAGCGGGGGGACGAGAGCAGTTCTTC.

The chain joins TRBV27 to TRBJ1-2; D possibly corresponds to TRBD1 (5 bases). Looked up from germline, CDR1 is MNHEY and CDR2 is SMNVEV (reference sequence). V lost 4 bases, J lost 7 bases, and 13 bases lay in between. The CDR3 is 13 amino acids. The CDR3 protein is CASSSTFGGGYTF. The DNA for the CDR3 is TGTGCCAGCAGTTCGACCTTCGGGGGTGGCTACACCTTC.

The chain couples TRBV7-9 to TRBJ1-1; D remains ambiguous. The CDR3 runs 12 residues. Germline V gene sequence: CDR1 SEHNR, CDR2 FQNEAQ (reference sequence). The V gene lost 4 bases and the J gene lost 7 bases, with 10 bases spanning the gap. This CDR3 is CASSSRLNEAFF. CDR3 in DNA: TGTGCCAGCAGCTCCCGACTTAATGAAGCTTTCTTT.

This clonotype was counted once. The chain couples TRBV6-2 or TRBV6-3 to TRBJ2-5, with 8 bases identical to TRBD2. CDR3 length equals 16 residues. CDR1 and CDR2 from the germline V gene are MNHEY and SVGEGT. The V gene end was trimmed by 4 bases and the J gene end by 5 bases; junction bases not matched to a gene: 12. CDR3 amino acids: CASSSARTSWGETQYF. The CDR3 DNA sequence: TGTGCCAGCAGTTCAGCTCGGACTAGCTGGGGTGAGACCCAGTACTTC.

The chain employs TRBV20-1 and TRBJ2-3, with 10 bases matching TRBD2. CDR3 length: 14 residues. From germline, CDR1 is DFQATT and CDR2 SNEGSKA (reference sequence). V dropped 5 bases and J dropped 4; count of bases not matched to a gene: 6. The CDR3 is CSALLAGTSDTQYF. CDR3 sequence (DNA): TGCAGTGCTTTACTAGCGGGGACATCAGATACGCAGTATTTT.

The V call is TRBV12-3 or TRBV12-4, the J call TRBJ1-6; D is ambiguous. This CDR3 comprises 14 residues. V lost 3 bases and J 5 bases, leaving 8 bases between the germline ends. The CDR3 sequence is CASSLRRDNSPLHF. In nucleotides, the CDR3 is TGTGCCAGCAGTTTGCGACGTGATAATTCACCCCTCCACTTT.

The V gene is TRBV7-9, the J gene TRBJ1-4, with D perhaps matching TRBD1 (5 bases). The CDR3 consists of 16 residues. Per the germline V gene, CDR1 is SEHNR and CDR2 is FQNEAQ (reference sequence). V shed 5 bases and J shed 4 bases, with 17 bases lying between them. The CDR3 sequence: CASSKQTGGGNEKLFF. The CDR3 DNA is TGTGCCAGCAGCAAACAGACCGGGGGAGGTAATGAAAAACTGTTTTTT. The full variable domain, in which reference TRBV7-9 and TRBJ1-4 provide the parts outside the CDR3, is DTGVSQNPRHKITKRGQNVTFRCDPISEHNRLYWYRQTLGQGPEFLTYFQNEAQLEKSRLLSDRFSAERPKGSFSTLEIQRTEQGDSAMYLCASSKQTGGGNEKLFFGSGTQLSVL.

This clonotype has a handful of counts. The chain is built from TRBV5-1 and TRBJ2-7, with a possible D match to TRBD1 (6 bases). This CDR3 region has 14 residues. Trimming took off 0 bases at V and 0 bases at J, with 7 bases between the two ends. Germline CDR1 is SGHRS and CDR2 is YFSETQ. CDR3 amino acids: CASSLGGHSYEQYF. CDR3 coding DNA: TGCGCCAGCAGCTTGGGGGGACACTCCTACGAGCAGTACTTC.

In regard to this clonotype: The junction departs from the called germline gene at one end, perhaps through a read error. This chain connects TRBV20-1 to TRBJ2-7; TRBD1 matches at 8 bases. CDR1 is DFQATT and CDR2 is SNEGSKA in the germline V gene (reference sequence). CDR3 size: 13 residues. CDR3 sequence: CSTSSGTGYEQYF. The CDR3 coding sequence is TGCAGTACTAGTAGTGGGACAGGCTACGAGCAGTACTTC.

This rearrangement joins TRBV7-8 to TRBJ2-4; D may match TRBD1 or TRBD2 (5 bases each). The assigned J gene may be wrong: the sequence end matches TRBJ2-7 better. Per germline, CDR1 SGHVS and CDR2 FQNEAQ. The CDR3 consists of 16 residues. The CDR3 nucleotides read TGTGCCAGCAGGGGAGTTTCAAGGGACGGACCCTACGAGCAGTACTTC. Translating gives CASRGVSRDGPYEQYF.

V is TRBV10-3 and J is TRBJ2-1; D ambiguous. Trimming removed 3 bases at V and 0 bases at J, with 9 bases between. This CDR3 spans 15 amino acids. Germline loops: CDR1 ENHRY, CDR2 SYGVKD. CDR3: CAISETGPSYNEQFF. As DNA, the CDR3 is TGTGCCATCAGTGAAACGGGCCCCTCCTACAATGAGCAGTTCTTC.

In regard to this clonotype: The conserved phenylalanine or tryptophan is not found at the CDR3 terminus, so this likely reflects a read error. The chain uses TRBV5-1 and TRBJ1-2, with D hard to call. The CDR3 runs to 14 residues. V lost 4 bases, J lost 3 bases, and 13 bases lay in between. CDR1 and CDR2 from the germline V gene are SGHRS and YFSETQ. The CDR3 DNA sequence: TGCGCCAGCAGCCCCCGGGCAGGCGACTATGGCTACACCTTA. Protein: CASSPRAGDYGYTL.

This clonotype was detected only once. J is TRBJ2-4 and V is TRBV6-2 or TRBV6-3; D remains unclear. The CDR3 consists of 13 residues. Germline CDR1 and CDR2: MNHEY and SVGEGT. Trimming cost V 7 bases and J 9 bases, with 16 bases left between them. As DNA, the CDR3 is TGTGCCAGCACCATGGTGCTAGGCGGCATTCAGTACTTC. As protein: CASTMVLGGIQYF.